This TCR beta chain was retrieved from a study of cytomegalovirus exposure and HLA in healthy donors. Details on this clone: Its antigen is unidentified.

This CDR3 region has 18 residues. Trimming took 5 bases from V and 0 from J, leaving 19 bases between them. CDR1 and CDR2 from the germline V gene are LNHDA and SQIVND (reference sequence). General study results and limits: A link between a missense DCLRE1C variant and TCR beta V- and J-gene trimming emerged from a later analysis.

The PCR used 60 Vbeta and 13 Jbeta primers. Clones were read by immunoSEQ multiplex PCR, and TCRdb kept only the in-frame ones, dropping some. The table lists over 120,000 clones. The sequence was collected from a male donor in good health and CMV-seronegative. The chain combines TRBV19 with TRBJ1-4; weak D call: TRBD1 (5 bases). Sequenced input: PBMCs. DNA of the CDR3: TGTGCCAGTAGTTCGGCGGGACGGATTTCTGCAACTAATGAAAAACTGTTTTTT. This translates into CASSSAGRISATNEKLFF.